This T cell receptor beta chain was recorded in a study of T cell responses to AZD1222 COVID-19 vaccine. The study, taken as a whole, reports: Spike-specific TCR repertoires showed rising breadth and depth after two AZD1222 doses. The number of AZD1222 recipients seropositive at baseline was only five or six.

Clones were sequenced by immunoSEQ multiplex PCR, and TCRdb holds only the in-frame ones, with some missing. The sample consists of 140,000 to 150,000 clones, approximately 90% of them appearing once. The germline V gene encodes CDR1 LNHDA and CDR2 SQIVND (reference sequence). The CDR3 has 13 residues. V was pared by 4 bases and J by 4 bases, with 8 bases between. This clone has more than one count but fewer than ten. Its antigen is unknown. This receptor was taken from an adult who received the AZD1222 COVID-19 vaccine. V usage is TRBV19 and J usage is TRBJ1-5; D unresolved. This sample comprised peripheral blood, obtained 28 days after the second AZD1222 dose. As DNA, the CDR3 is TGTGCCAGTAGTAGGACCGAGAATCAGCCCCAGCATTTT. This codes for CASSRTENQPQHF.